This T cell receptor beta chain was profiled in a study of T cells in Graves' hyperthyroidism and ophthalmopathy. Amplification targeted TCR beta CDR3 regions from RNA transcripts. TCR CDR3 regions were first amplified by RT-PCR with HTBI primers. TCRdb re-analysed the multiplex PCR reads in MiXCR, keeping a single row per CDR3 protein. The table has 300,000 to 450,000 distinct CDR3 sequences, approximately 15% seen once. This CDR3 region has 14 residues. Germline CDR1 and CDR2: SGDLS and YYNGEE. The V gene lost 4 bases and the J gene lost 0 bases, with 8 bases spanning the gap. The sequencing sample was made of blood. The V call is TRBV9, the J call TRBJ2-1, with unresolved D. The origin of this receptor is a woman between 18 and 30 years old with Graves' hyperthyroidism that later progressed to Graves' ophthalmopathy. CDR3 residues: CASSFDTSYNEQFF. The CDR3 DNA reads TGTGCCAGCAGCTTCGACACCTCCTACAATGAGCAGTTCTTC.